This is a list of T cell receptor beta chains from one sample in a study of spatial heterogeneity in lung cancer. MiXCR was run by TCRdb on the 5' RACE reads, yielding one entry per CDR3 protein. The sample shows more than 60,000 distinct CDR3 sequences, 7% to 9% of them seen only once. Source: PBMCs, taken at surgery. Every receptor here comes from a male donor with early-stage non-small cell lung cancer. Both conserved end residues are trimmed from each CDR3. The order of the fields is D gene, V gene, J gene, clone size, CDR3 protein. A D gene is named only where the DNA matches it firmly. Expanded clones get a size class; other rows say once, few or many, or leave the size out.

d_call: TRBD2; v_call: TRBV29-1; j_call: TRBJ2-2; clone_size: .; cdr3_aa: SVPGGSLNTGELF
d_call: .; v_call: TRBV12-3/TRBV12-4; j_call: TRBJ2-7; clone_size: many; cdr3_aa: ASTITRAGYEQY
d_call: .; v_call: TRBV21-1; j_call: TRBJ2-7; clone_size: many; cdr3_aa: ASAALREQY
d_call: .; v_call: TRBV7-2; j_call: TRBJ2-1; clone_size: many; cdr3_aa: ASSLLANAYNEQF
d_call: .; v_call: TRBV7-2; j_call: TRBJ2-1; clone_size: .; cdr3_aa: ASSLDSARGNEQF
d_call: .; v_call: TRBV10-2; j_call: TRBJ1-5; clone_size: .; cdr3_aa: ASSERVPPQPQH
d_call: .; v_call: TRBV4-1; j_call: TRBJ2-7; clone_size: many; cdr3_aa: ASSQEEGGGSYEQY
d_call: .; v_call: TRBV29-1; j_call: TRBJ2-6; clone_size: many; cdr3_aa: SVRGTGANVLT
d_call: .; v_call: TRBV12-3/TRBV12-4; j_call: TRBJ2-1; clone_size: many; cdr3_aa: ASSWGREQF
d_call: .; v_call: TRBV7-9; j_call: TRBJ2-7; clone_size: .; cdr3_aa: ASGGQGLSEQY
d_call: .; v_call: TRBV4-3; j_call: TRBJ2-1; clone_size: few; cdr3_aa: ASSRDISSYNEQF
d_call: .; v_call: TRBV13; j_call: TRBJ2-2; clone_size: many; cdr3_aa: ASGTRQIGELF
d_call: .; v_call: TRBV6-1; j_call: TRBJ1-1; clone_size: many; cdr3_aa: ASSEPGHGATEAF
d_call: .; v_call: TRBV5-1; j_call: TRBJ1-1; clone_size: many; cdr3_aa: ASSLDGITEAF
d_call: .; v_call: TRBV20-1; j_call: TRBJ2-7; clone_size: many; cdr3_aa: SAINRVSSYEQY
d_call: .; v_call: TRBV10-3; j_call: TRBJ1-5; clone_size: few; cdr3_aa: AISDPTLRQPQH
d_call: .; v_call: TRBV19; j_call: TRBJ2-2; clone_size: few; cdr3_aa: ASSINGGRELF
d_call: .; v_call: TRBV9; j_call: TRBJ2-6; clone_size: many; cdr3_aa: ASSSNLDSGANVLT
d_call: TRBD2; v_call: TRBV12-5; j_call: TRBJ2-7; clone_size: many; cdr3_aa: ASGLGLAGGPDEQY
d_call: TRBD1; v_call: TRBV29-1; j_call: TRBJ1-3; clone_size: many; cdr3_aa: SVYYRGSGNTIY
d_call: .; v_call: TRBV20-1; j_call: TRBJ2-3; clone_size: many; cdr3_aa: SAPGRALSTDTQY
d_call: .; v_call: TRBV18; j_call: TRBJ2-2; clone_size: few; cdr3_aa: ASSPPERSTGELF
d_call: .; v_call: TRBV19; j_call: TRBJ2-3; clone_size: .; cdr3_aa: ASSPAMEGTQY
d_call: TRBD2; v_call: TRBV7-9; j_call: TRBJ2-1; clone_size: few; cdr3_aa: ASSKGGLAGGRNEQF
d_call: .; v_call: TRBV9; j_call: TRBJ1-1; clone_size: many; cdr3_aa: ASSVGRGTEAF
d_call: .; v_call: TRBV3-1; j_call: TRBJ2-7; clone_size: many; cdr3_aa: ASSHRRGAEQY
d_call: TRBD2; v_call: TRBV7-2; j_call: TRBJ2-1; clone_size: many; cdr3_aa: ASSSAWTSGNEQF
d_call: .; v_call: TRBV27; j_call: TRBJ1-1; clone_size: many; cdr3_aa: ASSLQGWGTEAF
d_call: .; v_call: TRBV21-1; j_call: TRBJ1-2; clone_size: .; cdr3_aa: AGSRGQGMNGYT
d_call: .; v_call: TRBV6-2/TRBV6-3; j_call: TRBJ2-5; clone_size: many; cdr3_aa: ATGTETQY
d_call: .; v_call: TRBV20-1; j_call: TRBJ1-2; clone_size: many; cdr3_aa: SVQEGYT
d_call: TRBD1; v_call: TRBV29-1; j_call: TRBJ2-6; clone_size: .; cdr3_aa: SVRTGGATGANVLT
d_call: .; v_call: TRBV9; j_call: TRBJ2-7; clone_size: many; cdr3_aa: ASSPQSIPSYEQY
d_call: TRBD2; v_call: TRBV2; j_call: TRBJ2-1; clone_size: many; cdr3_aa: ASSPLSGTSNEQF
d_call: .; v_call: TRBV18; j_call: TRBJ2-6; clone_size: many; cdr3_aa: ASSPGEERANVLT
d_call: .; v_call: TRBV5-1; j_call: TRBJ2-3; clone_size: many; cdr3_aa: ASSLGAATDTQY
d_call: .; v_call: TRBV12-3/TRBV12-4; j_call: TRBJ1-1; clone_size: many; cdr3_aa: ASSLFREAF
d_call: .; v_call: TRBV12-3/TRBV12-4; j_call: TRBJ2-7; clone_size: many; cdr3_aa: ASSRDGYEQY
d_call: TRBD2; v_call: TRBV7-9; j_call: TRBJ2-2; clone_size: many; cdr3_aa: ASSLAAGGRASDTGELF
d_call: .; v_call: TRBV6-6; j_call: TRBJ1-3; clone_size: many; cdr3_aa: ASSRPRNTIY
d_call: TRBD2; v_call: TRBV4-1; j_call: TRBJ2-1; clone_size: many; cdr3_aa: ASSQRLAGGSEQF
d_call: .; v_call: TRBV24-1; j_call: TRBJ2-3; clone_size: .; cdr3_aa: ATSDFPSSGTDTQY
d_call: TRBD1; v_call: TRBV5-6; j_call: TRBJ2-1; clone_size: many; cdr3_aa: ASSLTGVGANEQF
d_call: .; v_call: TRBV5-1; j_call: TRBJ1-1; clone_size: many; cdr3_aa: ASSPRQGRANTEAF
d_call: .; v_call: TRBV2; j_call: TRBJ1-5; clone_size: many; cdr3_aa: ASSAGILGQPQH
d_call: .; v_call: TRBV7-9; j_call: TRBJ1-4; clone_size: many; cdr3_aa: ASSLGDEKLF
d_call: .; v_call: TRBV6-2/TRBV6-3; j_call: TRBJ2-1; clone_size: .; cdr3_aa: ASDRASGSNEQF
d_call: .; v_call: TRBV2; j_call: TRBJ2-7; clone_size: many; cdr3_aa: ASSATGASYEQY
d_call: .; v_call: TRBV3-1; j_call: TRBJ2-2; clone_size: .; cdr3_aa: ASSQEFTGELF
d_call: .; v_call: TRBV2; j_call: TRBJ2-7; clone_size: many; cdr3_aa: ASSEVSGYEQY
d_call: .; v_call: TRBV11-2; j_call: TRBJ1-2; clone_size: few; cdr3_aa: ASSPLLGSYVFGYT
d_call: .; v_call: TRBV12-3/TRBV12-4; j_call: TRBJ2-7; clone_size: few; cdr3_aa: ASSRRGQSSYEQY
d_call: TRBD1; v_call: TRBV20-1; j_call: TRBJ2-7; clone_size: .; cdr3_aa: SAEDRGNEQY
d_call: .; v_call: TRBV7-2; j_call: TRBJ2-5; clone_size: many; cdr3_aa: ASSLVGDLGTQY
d_call: TRBD2; v_call: TRBV12-3/TRBV12-4; j_call: TRBJ2-7; clone_size: many; cdr3_aa: ASTTHTPGLAGGGPYEQY